The source of this T cell receptor (beta chain) is a study of blood T cell repertoires in COVID-19. Measured with immunoSEQ multiplex PCR; TCRdb has only the in-frame clones, and not every one. This sample yields 250,000 to 350,000 clones, of which roughly 87% are seen a single time; roughly 2.3% belongs to the top ten. The CDR3 length is 13 residues. Trimming took 7 bases from V and 5 from J, leaving 14 bases between them. CDR1 is LNHDA and CDR2 is SQIVND in the germline V gene (reference sequence). The V gene is TRBV19, the J gene TRBJ1-1; the D is unclear. Specimen: peripheral blood. The clonotype was recovered from a man between 18 and 35 years old with active or convalescent COVID-19. The CDR3 region is CASILEGSTEAFF. The CDR3 DNA reads as TGTGCCAGTATCCTCGAGGGTTCAACTGAAGCTTTCTTT.